The 19 T cell receptor beta chains in this list originate from one sample, sequenced in a study of blood T cell repertoires in COVID-19. Using immunoSEQ multiplex PCR, the repertoire was profiled, and TCRdb retains in-frame clones only, with some absent. This table holds just over 90,000 clones, 75% to 90% found once. The sequencing sample was made of peripheral blood. These receptor sequences come from a woman aged 80 or over with acute or convalescent COVID-19.

The chain is built from TRBV7-2 and TRBJ2-7; perhaps TRBD1 as D (5 bases). V lost 2 bases and J lost 3, with 11 bases in between. The CDR3 runs 14 residues. CDR1 and CDR2 (germline): SGHTA, FQGNSA. DNA of the CDR3: TGTGCCAGCAGCTTACGCCAGGGTGGCTACGAGCAGTACTTC. Its translation: CASSLRQGGYEQYF.

This clone was detected a few times. The J gene is TRBJ1-1, the V gene TRBV6-5; 7 nucleotides align to TRBD1. CDR1 and CDR2 (germline): MNHEY, SVGAGI. This CDR3 region has 15 residues. Written as DNA, the CDR3 is TGTGCAACCCGGGCCGAGGGGGCGCGTCCCGCTGAAGCTTTCTTT. Translated: CATRAEGARPAEAFF.

This clone occurred once. The chain joins TRBV11-3 to TRBJ2-1, with 8 bases lining up with TRBD1. V lost 0 bases, J lost 7 bases, and 20 bases stayed unmatched. Germline loops: CDR1 SGHNT, CDR2 YENEEA. This CDR3 comprises 20 residues. The CDR3 loop reads CASSLDWDRSTSEVSNEQFF. Written as DNA, the CDR3 is TGTGCCAGCAGCTTAGACTGGGACAGGTCAACTTCAGAAGTCTCGAATGAGCAGTTCTTC.

The chain joins TRBV2 to TRBJ1-2; D call uncertain. In germline, CDR1 is SNHLY, CDR2 FYNNEI. CDR3 length equals 10 residues. Deletions cut 3 bases from V and 7 bases from J, with 3 bases between. The CDR3 nucleotides read TGTGCCAGCAGTGAGGCTGGCTACACCTTC. Translation gives CASSEAGYTF.

V usage is TRBV19 and J usage is TRBJ1-1; D is uncertain. The CDR3 is 13 residues long. Trimming took 6 bases from V and 1 from J, leaving 9 bases between them. Germline V gene sequence: CDR1 LNHDA, CDR2 SQIVND (reference sequence). In DNA form, the CDR3 reads TGTGCCAGTAGGCCCGTGAGGAACACTGAAGCTTTCTTT. It encodes CASRPVRNTEAFF.

V and J are TRBV5-1 and TRBJ2-2, with TRBD1 matching 11 bases. The CDR3 runs 14 residues. Germline V CDR1 and CDR2: SGHRS, YFSETQ. V was clipped by 4 bases and J by 6 bases; unmatched bases: 2. CDR3: CASSLGQGAGELFF. For the CDR3, the DNA is TGCGCCAGCAGCCTGGGACAGGGGGCCGGGGAGCTGTTTTTT.

The V call is TRBV5-1, the J call TRBJ2-5; D remains ambiguous. The CDR3 totals 14 residues. With 2 bases removed from V and 4 bases from J, the gap between germline ends came to 12 bases. CDR1 is SGHRS, CDR2 YFSETQ, per germline. Written as DNA, the CDR3 is TGCGCCAGCAGCTTAAGAGGAGCCCCAGAGACCCAGTACTTC. Translation: CASSLRGAPETQYF.

This sequence joins TRBV15 and TRBJ1-5, with D possibly TRBD1 on 5 matching bases. The ends were cut back, 3 bases at V and 5 bases at J, with 20 bases in the middle. The CDR3 covers 17 residues. Germline assignment: CDR1 LNHNV and CDR2 YYDKDF (reference sequence). CDR3 in DNA: TGTGCCACCAGCAGTCGGGCAGGGCTCCCCTCGGATCAGCCCCAGCATTTT. Translated, it gives CATSSRAGLPSDQPQHF. Supplemented by reference TRBV15 and TRBJ1-5, the full variable domain reads DAMVIQNPRYQVTQFGKPVTLSCSQTLNHNVMYWYQQKSSQAPKLLFHYYDKDFNNEADTPDNFQSRRPNTSFCFLDIRSPGLGDTAMYLCATSSRAGLPSDQPQHFGDGTRLSIL.

The chain recombines TRBV4-1 with TRBJ1-6; D is uncertain. This CDR3 has 14 residues. In germline, CDR1 is MGHRA, CDR2 YSYEKL. Trimming left V 5 bases short and J 2 bases short, with 7 bases between. The chain's CDR3 is CASSSGTYNSPLHF. Here the CDR3 DNA reads TGCGCCAGCAGCTCGGGGACCTATAATTCACCCCTCCACTTT.

The chain joins TRBV6-5 to TRBJ1-5; 8 positions match TRBD1. This CDR3 has 15 residues. Germline V gene sequence: CDR1 MNHEY, CDR2 SVGAGI. J gave up 2 bases and V 6 bases, and 6 bases lay outside the gene matches. The CDR3 loop is CASSLRGPGNQPQHF. CDR3 sequence (DNA): TGTGCCAGCAGCCTCAGGGGGCCGGGCAATCAGCCCCAGCATTTT.

V usage is TRBV5-1 and J usage is TRBJ2-5; 7 positions agree with TRBD1. Germline V gene sequence: CDR1 SGHRS, CDR2 YFSETQ. Germline trimming cut 1 base from V and 2 bases from J; bases unmatched to any gene: 8. This CDR3 spans 16 amino acids. This CDR3 is CASSLSPQGPQETQYF. As DNA, the CDR3 is TGCGCCAGCAGCTTGAGTCCACAGGGGCCTCAAGAGACCCAGTACTTC.

The chain carries TRBV2 and TRBJ2-1; TRBD2 matches 7 bases. Germline V CDR1 and CDR2: SNHLY, FYNNEI. Trimming cost V 8 bases and J 2 bases; bases outside gene matches: 6. This CDR3 comprises 14 residues. The CDR3 here is CASGGGGTYNEQFF. The CDR3 DNA follows: TGTGCCAGCGGTGGGGGGGGAACCTACAATGAGCAGTTCTTC.

The rearrangement uses TRBV5-4 and TRBJ1-4, with unresolved D. CDR1 is SGHNT and CDR2 is YYREEE in the germline V gene (reference sequence). Between the trimmed V and J ends, which lost 0 bases and 3 bases, there was a span of 9 bases. This CDR3 region has 15 residues. CDR3 DNA: TGTGCCAGCAGCTTGGAGATCGGGGCTAATGAAAAACTGTTTTTT. It specifies CASSLEIGANEKLFF.

The chain uses TRBV6-5 and TRBJ1-2; perhaps TRBD1 as D (5 bases). Germline CDR1 is MNHEY and CDR2 is SVGAGI. The CDR3 is made up of 13 amino acids. V was clipped by 6 bases and J by 7 bases, with 15 bases between them. CDR3 residues: CASSPGGGPGYTF. The CDR3, as DNA: TGTGCCAGCAGCCCCGGGGGGGGACCTGGCTACACCTTC.

A few counts support this clone. The chain recombines TRBV6-5 with TRBJ1-1; TRBD1 matches 8 bases. The V and J ends lost 0 bases and 2 bases, in that order; junction bases with no gene match: 2. The germline CDR1 and CDR2 sequences are MNHEY and SVGAGI. This CDR3 has 15 residues. The CDR3 coding sequence is TGTGCCAGCAGTTACTCTCCAGGGGGCAACACTGAAGCTTTCTTT. It codes for CASSYSPGGNTEAFF.

V gene TRBV3-1 (or the pseudogene TRBV3-2) combines with J gene TRBJ1-1, with 8 nucleotides matching TRBD1. Trimming removed 3 bases from V and 5 bases from J; junction bases left unmatched: 5. The CDR3 has 14 residues. Germline V gives CDR1 LGHDT, CDR2 YNNKEL (reference sequence). CDR3 sequence: CASSQQQGVTEAFF. The CDR3 region has the DNA TGTGCCAGCAGCCAGCAACAGGGGGTTACTGAAGCTTTCTTT.

This clone was detected once. The CDR3 nucleotides read TGTGCCAGCAGTTTTAGTTCAGGGCGAGGCTACGAGCAGTACTTC. Its translation: CASSFSSGRGYEQYF. The V and J genes are TRBV27 and TRBJ2-7; D perhaps matches TRBD1 (5 bases). The CDR3 has 15 residues. Germline V gene lookup returns CDR1 MNHEY and CDR2 SMNVEV (reference sequence). The V end was cut by 3 bases, the J end by 3 bases, with 15 bases between.

The chain joins TRBV6-6 to TRBJ1-2; 7 positions match TRBD1. There are 13 residues in the CDR3. The trim removed 4 bases at V and 6 bases at J, leaving 5 bases unmatched. Per the germline V gene, CDR1 is MNHNY and CDR2 is SVGAGI (reference sequence). The CDR3 DNA sequence: TGTGCCAGCAGTTCGACAGGGTTTGATGGCTACACCTTC. This translates into CASSSTGFDGYTF.

This chain uses TRBV11-2 with TRBJ1-1; D perhaps matches TRBD1 (5 bases). This CDR3 has 14 amino acids. The germline CDR1 and CDR2 sequences are SGHAT and FQNNGV. The V end was cut by 5 bases, the J end by 2 bases, with 12 bases between. The CDR3 nucleotides are TGTGCCAGCAGCCGCACAGGATCCAACACTGAAGCTTTCTTT. Translating it yields CASSRTGSNTEAFF.